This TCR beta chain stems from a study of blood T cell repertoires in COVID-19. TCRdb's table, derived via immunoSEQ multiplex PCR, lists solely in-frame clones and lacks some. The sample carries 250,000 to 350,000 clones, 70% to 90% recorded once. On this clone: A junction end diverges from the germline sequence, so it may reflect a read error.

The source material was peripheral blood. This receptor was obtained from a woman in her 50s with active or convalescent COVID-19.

This CDR3 is CASSPEPSTGELFF. As DNA, the CDR3 is TGTGCTAGCAGCCCCGAGCCGTCCACCGGGGAGCTGTTTTTT. The chain links TRBV7-7 to TRBJ2-2; D gene unclear. CDR3 length: 14 residues. Germline-derived CDR1 and CDR2 are SSHAT and FNYEAQ (reference sequence).